What follows are 25 T cell receptor beta chains derived from one specimen sequenced in a study of T-cell reconstitution after alpha-beta-depleted transplantation in children. TCRbeta library preparation incorporated unique molecular identifiers. TCRdb redid the calling of the PCR reads with MiXCR, one entry per CDR3 protein. The data show hundreds of thousands of distinct CDR3 sequences, 10% to 15% seen once. The starting material was PBMCs, mostly from graft donor cells, obtained 360 days after TCRalphabeta/CD19-depleted stem cell transplant. The receptors were gathered from a male patient under 18 who had a stem cell transplant for acute myeloid leukemia, so the T cells may come from the graft donor.

V usage is TRBV6-4 and J usage is TRBJ2-7; 7 bases agree with TRBD1. V shed 1 base, J shed 3 bases, and the junction held 6 bases outside the gene matches. CDR1 MRHNA and CDR2 SNTAGT come from the germline V gene. There are 15 residues in the CDR3. As DNA, the CDR3 is TGTGCCAGCAGTGACTACGACAGGGAGCTCTACGAGCAGTACTTC. Translated: CASSDYDRELYEQYF.

The rearrangement joins TRBV27 to TRBJ2-3; TRBD2 aligns across 7 bases. J was trimmed by 2 bases and V by 6 bases; bases with no gene match: 11. This CDR3 has 16 residues. Germline CDR1 and CDR2: MNHEY and SMNVEV (reference sequence). The CDR3 bases are TGTGCCAGCAGCCCCCCGACTAGCCGATCCACAGATACGCAGTATTTT. Translated, it gives CASSPPTSRSTDTQYF.

This clonotype has at least ten counts. This chain connects TRBV7-9 to TRBJ2-1; D ambiguous. Looked up from germline, CDR1 is SEHNR and CDR2 is FQNEAQ (reference sequence). V lost 5 bases and J lost 6, with 17 bases in between. CDR3 size: 15 residues. The CDR3 region has the DNA TGTGCCAGCAGCCCCGCTCTTCCGGTGGGCAATGAGCAGTTCTTC. This sequence encodes CASSPALPVGNEQFF.

This clonotype was observed a few times. CDR3 sequence reads: CASSLTYRERRNSPLHF. The CDR3 DNA is TGTGCCAGCAGCCTAACTTACAGGGAACGAAGGAATTCACCCCTCCACTTT. The rearrangement links TRBV27 to TRBJ1-6; TRBD1 is a possible D gene (6 bases). Germline lookup yields CDR1 MNHEY and CDR2 SMNVEV (reference sequence). The CDR3 spans 17 residues. V lost 6 bases to trimming and J lost 7 bases, with 22 bases between them.

The chain has TRBV6-2 or TRBV6-3 and TRBJ2-1; 10 nucleotides match TRBD2. The V gene's germline CDR1 is MNHEY and CDR2 SVGEGT. Trimming at V came to 1 base and at J to 11 bases, leaving 5 bases not matched to a gene. There are 14 residues in the CDR3. The CDR3 DNA is TGTGCCAGCAGTTACTTGCTAGCGGGAGAGAAGCAGTTCTTC. Translation gives CASSYLLAGEKQFF.

This clonotype was counted many times. The chain combines TRBV7-2 with TRBJ2-7; 10 positions match TRBD2. The CDR3 contains 15 residues. Trimming removed 3 bases from V and 3 bases from J; junction bases left unmatched: 5. Germline CDR1 reads SGHTA; CDR2 reads FQGNSA. DNA of the CDR3: TGTGCCAGCAGCTTTGAGCGGGAGGGCTTCTACGAGCAGTACTTC. Translating gives CASSFEREGFYEQYF.

This clonotype has a handful of counts. This sequence joins TRBV21-1 and TRBJ2-1; the DNA was not compared with TRBD2, the D call given in the table. TRBV21-1 is a pseudogene locus. The CDR3 runs 20 residues. The CDR3 DNA sequence: TGTGCCAGCAGCAAAGCCAAGAGGAGGACGGGAGCCTGCTCCTACAATGAGCAGTTCTTC. Amino acid sequence: CASSKAKRRTGACSYNEQFF.

This clonotype was observed a few times. V is TRBV5-1 and J is TRBJ2-7, with D possibly matching TRBD2 (5 bases). V shed 6 bases and J shed 3 bases, with 16 bases lying between them. The CDR3 has 14 residues. In germline, CDR1 is SGHRS, CDR2 YFSETQ. The CDR3 DNA sequence: TGCGCCAGCACCCAGGACTTCTCCCTCTACGAGCAGTACTTC. Translating gives CASTQDFSLYEQYF.

This clonotype has more than one count but fewer than ten. This chain joins TRBV3-1 and TRBJ2-5; a weak D match, TRBD2 (6 bases). The CDR3 consists of 15 residues. V gave up 0 bases and J gave up 7 bases, with 15 bases separating them. Germline lookup yields CDR1 LGHDT and CDR2 YNNKEL (reference sequence). CDR3 amino acids: CASSQEISGPGTQYF. The CDR3 nucleotides are TGTGCCAGCAGCCAAGAGATTAGCGGCCCCGGGACCCAGTACTTC.

This clonotype was detected only a few times. The chain is built from TRBV6-2 or TRBV6-3 and TRBJ2-3, with TRBD2 matching 10 bases. The CDR3 is made up of 16 amino acids. CDR1 and CDR2 (germline): MNHEY, SVGEGT. Unmatched junction bases numbered 7, after V lost 5 bases and J lost 2 bases. This CDR3 is CASSAPSGGPTDTQYF. In nucleotides, the CDR3 is TGTGCCAGCAGTGCACCTAGCGGGGGCCCCACAGATACGCAGTATTTT.

This clonotype was counted many times. The chain uses TRBV20-1 and TRBJ2-7; no clear D. Germline V lookup: CDR1 DFQATT, CDR2 SNEGSKA (reference sequence). The CDR3 is 15 amino acids. V dropped 1 base and J dropped 7 bases, with 20 bases sitting between them. CDR3 bases: TGCAGTGCTAGAGCCACTTATGGACGGTCCCTGGAGCAGTACTTC. As protein: CSARATYGRSLEQYF.

This clonotype was observed at least ten times. The chain is built from TRBV24-1 and TRBJ2-2; the match to TRBD1 covers 8 bases. The germline V gene encodes CDR1 KGHDR and CDR2 SFDVKD. The CDR3 runs 16 residues. The ends lost 2 bases at V and 3 bases at J; junction bases unmatched: 4. CDR3 amino acids: CATSDSGTGYTGELFF. CDR3 sequence (DNA): TGTGCCACCAGTGATTCCGGGACAGGTTACACCGGGGAGCTGTTTTTT.

The chain joins TRBV7-2 to TRBJ2-1; 7 nucleotides line up with TRBD2. Germline V gene sequence: CDR1 SGHTA, CDR2 FQGNSA. The junction had 10 bases not matched to a gene; V was cut back by 1 base and J by 7 bases. The CDR3 is made up of 16 amino acids. The CDR3 nucleotides read TGTGCCAGCAGCTTAGTTTCCAGCGGGAACTGGAATGAGCAGTTCTTC. Translated: CASSLVSSGNWNEQFF.

This clonotype appeared a few times. This chain uses TRBV14 with TRBJ2-3; 11 bases match TRBD2. This CDR3 has 20 residues. Looked up from germline, CDR1 is SGHDN and CDR2 is FVKESK. Losses at the gene ends were 2 bases for V and 4 bases for J; bases not matched to a gene: 17. The CDR3 loop reads CASSQWGAASGRPRADTQYF. The CDR3 DNA reads as TGTGCCAGCAGCCAATGGGGAGCTGCTAGCGGGAGGCCCAGGGCAGATACGCAGTATTTT. The full variable domain, completed using reference TRBV14 and TRBJ2-3, is EAGVTQFPSHSVIEKGQTVTLRCDPISGHDNLYWYRRVMGKEIKFLLHFVKESKQDESGMPNNRFLAERTGGTYSTLKVQPAELEDSGVYFCASSQWGAASGRPRADTQYFGPGTRLTVL.

The chain uses TRBV9 and TRBJ2-7, with D unresolved. The CDR3 is made up of 15 amino acids. Trimming took 0 bases from V and 9 from J, leaving 19 bases between them. Germline CDR1 SGDLS, CDR2 YYNGEE. CDR3 amino acids: CASSVAAGGWSGQYF. The CDR3, as DNA: TGTGCCAGCAGCGTAGCGGCAGGCGGTTGGTCCGGGCAGTACTTC.

This clonotype was observed a few times. The V gene is TRBV25-1, the J gene TRBJ2-7, with TRBD1 identical over 10 bases. In germline, CDR1 is MGHDK, CDR2 SYGVNS. This CDR3 is 15 amino acids long. V dropped 1 base and J dropped 0; count of bases not matched to a gene: 0. The chain's CDR3 is CASSEWDRGSYEQYF. CDR3 DNA: TGTGCCAGCAGTGAATGGGACAGGGGCTCCTACGAGCAGTACTTC.

In its sample, this clonotype was seen many times. CDR3 coding DNA: TGTGCCAGCAGTCCTCTAGCGGGCCTCTCCTACAATGAGCAGTTCTTC. The encoded protein is CASSPLAGLSYNEQFF. The chain combines TRBV12-3 or TRBV12-4 with TRBJ2-1; TRBD2 matches 8 bases. Trimming at V came to 5 bases and at J to 0 bases, leaving 6 bases not matched to a gene. This CDR3 region has 16 residues.

This clonotype has a handful of counts. The V gene is TRBV5-5, the J gene TRBJ2-1; 11 nucleotides match TRBD2. This CDR3 comprises 15 residues. With 4 bases clipped from V and 5 bases from J, the junction kept 5 bases outside the gene matches. Looked up from germline, CDR1 is SGHKS and CDR2 is YYEKEE (reference sequence). CDR3 in DNA: TGTGCCAGCAGCCTAGCGGGAGGCCTTAACAATGAGCAGTTCTTC. This codes for CASSLAGGLNNEQFF.

Details on this clonotype: The junction differs from germline at one of its ends, possibly a read error. The chain employs TRBV29-1 and TRBJ2-5, with a possible D match to TRBD1 (5 bases). The CDR3 is made up of 14 amino acids. CDR1 and CDR2 from the germline V gene are SQVTM and ANQGSEA. The CDR3 here is CSVDQIRVQETRYF. For the CDR3, the DNA is TGCAGCGTCGACCAAATCAGGGTCCAAGAGACCCGGTACTTC.

In its sample, this clonotype was seen a few times. The V and J genes are TRBV20-1 and TRBJ2-5, with D uncertain. The CDR3 is 12 amino acids. Trimming stripped 5 bases from V and 4 bases from J, with 11 bases between. The germline V gene encodes CDR1 DFQATT and CDR2 SNEGSKA (reference sequence). As DNA, the CDR3 is TGCAGTGCTCCCTCCTTTGTAGAGACCCAGTACTTC. Protein product: CSAPSFVETQYF.

V is TRBV20-1 and J is TRBJ2-5; possibly TRBD2 for D (5 bases). Per the germline V gene, CDR1 is DFQATT and CDR2 is SNEGSKA (reference sequence). This CDR3 comprises 13 residues. Trimming left V 0 bases short and J 5 bases short, with 10 bases between. The chain's CDR3 is CSARERDLETQYF. The CDR3 DNA reads TGCAGTGCTAGAGAACGGGATTTGGAGACCCAGTACTTC.

This clonotype occurred a few times. The chain employs TRBV7-8 and TRBJ2-5, with unresolved D. The germline CDR1 and CDR2 sequences are SGHVS and FQNEAQ. Trimming removed 2 bases from V and 3 bases from J, with 16 bases in between. The CDR3 totals 16 residues. The CDR3 sequence is CASSLRRLTRKETQYF. CDR3 in DNA: TGTGCCAGCAGCTTAAGGCGCCTGACTCGTAAAGAGACCCAGTACTTC.

This clonotype was seen once. The rearrangement joins TRBV13 to TRBJ2-7, with 7 bases aligning to TRBD1. Germline assignment: CDR1 PRHDT and CDR2 FYEKMQ (reference sequence). Trimming took 5 bases from V and 3 from J; bases not matched to a gene: 7. The CDR3 length is 14 residues. The CDR3, as DNA: TGTGCCAGCAGCCTCCGGGACAGATACTACGAGCAGTACTTC. Translating it yields CASSLRDRYYEQYF.

This clonotype was observed a few times. The chain carries TRBV12-3 or TRBV12-4 and TRBJ1-2; perhaps TRBD1 as D (5 bases). The CDR3 has 16 residues. With 6 bases removed from V and 0 bases from J, the gap between germline ends came to 17 bases. The CDR3 region has the DNA TGTGCCAGCAGCTCCCCCCGGGGCGAAGCTAACTATGGCTACACCTTC. This gives the protein CASSSPRGEANYGYTF.

This clonotype has a handful of counts. This sequence joins TRBV20-1 and TRBJ2-2; D is uncertain. Trimming left V 2 bases short and J 4 bases short, with 17 bases between. The CDR3 is 16 amino acids. Germline values: CDR1 DFQATT, CDR2 SNEGSKA (reference sequence). The CDR3 sequence: CSARNPRIRPTGELFF. CDR3 coding DNA: TGCAGTGCTAGAAATCCTCGTATCAGGCCCACCGGGGAGCTGTTTTTT.